This TCR beta chain appears in the sequencing data of a study of T cell repertoires in cytomegalovirus infection (dated by TCRdb to about 2019). With regard to the full study: Peptide stimulations targeted recently identified HLA-C-restricted CMV epitopes, whose presentation resists viral immunomodulation, together with well-studied HLA-B-restricted epitopes. The HLA type of each donor mattered for the analysis, because public TCR beta signatures pointed to carriage of CMV infection along with the matching HLA type. The full study reports these points: Cumulative frequency of public TCR beta family members discriminated carriers of CMV infection plus the relevant HLA type in this cohort and an independent approximately 340-donor cohort. The ex vivo response was dominated by HLA-C-restricted CMV-specific TCR beta clonotypes, which also provided the single most frequent clonotype in two of eight donors.

What this sample's treatment or condition label stands for: in vitro stimulation with specific CMV peptide epitopes to enrich CMV-specific T cells. This clonotype was detected a few times. It has no known antigen specificity. Qualities for individual bases were not recorded, and no much larger clone is one base off. The instrument was an Illumina HiSeq 1500. TCRdb trimmed public reads at Q25 via fastp, called clones via MiXCR and kept in-frame beta chains. Rows merge per CDR3 protein into single entries with the most common DNA and genes. Across this sample there are hundreds of thousands of distinct CDR3 sequences, with around 30% seen only once. Of the sample, 11% to 15% falls within the top ten clones. V drops 2 bases and J drops 0 bases, leaving 7 bases in between. Per the germline V gene, MDHEN is the CDR1 and SYDVKM is the CDR2. Counted from cysteine to phenylalanine, this CDR3 has 14 amino acids. The entry retains the CDR3 DNA only, 42 bases that are in frame from base 1.

The sequence joins TRBV28 to TRBJ2-5, with no confident D gene call. Source: cultured CD8+ T cells from PBMCs, taken from culture after CMV antigen stimulation. The source of this sequence is a human donor in good health (CMV status not recorded). Some clones in this sample may be carry-over from other donors' samples. The DNA reads as follows: TGTGCCAGCAGTTTACGCAGGTACCAAGAGACCCAGTACTTC. Translated, it gives CASSLRRYQETQYF.